Shown below are 13 T cell receptor beta chains from a single sample sequenced in a study of blood T cell repertoires in COVID-19. The repertoire was sequenced with immunoSEQ multiplex PCR; TCRdb's copy has only in-frame clones and lacks some. The sample holds roughly 270,000 clones, roughly 87% seen once. The sample consisted of peripheral blood. All receptors come from a man younger than 35 with active or convalescent COVID-19.

The J gene is TRBJ2-3, the V gene TRBV2; maybe TRBD2 (6 bases). The CDR3 is 16 amino acids. The germline V and J ends were trimmed by 6 bases and 0 bases, with 16 bases remaining between them. CDR1 SNHLY and CDR2 FYNNEI come from the germline V gene. The CDR3 is CASSPTLAGSTDTQYF. For the CDR3, the DNA is TGTGCCAGCAGCCCTACCCTTGCGGGAAGCACAGATACGCAGTATTTT.

This rearrangement joins TRBV24-1 to TRBJ2-2; 8 bases agree with TRBD2. Per germline, CDR1 KGHDR and CDR2 SFDVKD. After removal of 4 bases from V and 5 bases from J, the junction contained 8 bases not matched to a gene. This CDR3 region has 16 residues. CDR3 DNA sequence: TGTGCCACCAGTGACCCGAGCGGGGGTATTACCGGGGAGCTGTTTTTT. It codes for CATSDPSGGITGELFF.

This clone was seen only once. This chain joins TRBV11-3 and TRBJ1-2; TRBD1 might be the D (5 bases). V shed 2 bases and J shed 6 bases, with 16 bases lying between them. CDR3 length: 15 amino acids. Looked up from germline, CDR1 is SGHNT and CDR2 is YENEEA. The CDR3 sequence: CASSLLHRRSNGYTF. The CDR3 DNA reads as TGTGCCAGCAGCTTATTACACAGGAGATCGAATGGCTACACCTTC.

The chain recombines TRBV3-1 (or the pseudogene TRBV3-2) with TRBJ2-5; TRBD2 agrees at 12 bases. The CDR3 contains 15 residues. V dropped 3 bases and J dropped 6; count of bases not matched to a gene: 5. The V gene's germline CDR1 is LGHDT and CDR2 YNNKEL (reference sequence). CDR3 bases: TGTGCCAGCAGCCAGACTAGCGGGGGCATCAAGACCCAGTACTTC. It yields the protein CASSQTSGGIKTQYF.

The rearrangement uses TRBV28 and TRBJ1-6; D is unclear. CDR1 MDHEN and CDR2 SYDVKM come from the germline V gene. V was clipped by 5 bases and J by 2 bases, with 10 bases between them. There are 15 residues in the CDR3. DNA for the CDR3: TGTGCCAGCAGTCGGGGAATCCCCTATAATTCACCCCTCCACTTT. Translation: CASSRGIPYNSPLHF.

This chain joins TRBV13 and TRBJ1-6; maybe TRBD1 (6 bases). Germline V gene lookup returns CDR1 PRHDT and CDR2 FYEKMQ (reference sequence). The V gene lost 7 bases and the J gene lost 9 bases, with 13 bases spanning the gap. The CDR3 runs 13 residues. CDR3 nucleotides: TGTGCCAGCACACAGGGTCGGAGTTCACCCCTCCACTTT. This sequence encodes CASTQGRSSPLHF.

This chain connects TRBV5-6 to TRBJ1-5, with a tentative D call TRBD1 (6 bases). The V and J ends lost 5 bases and 4 bases respectively, with 10 bases between them. The CDR3 spans 13 residues. Germline loops: CDR1 SGHDT, CDR2 YYEEEE. The chain's CDR3 is CASSPGANQPQHF. The CDR3 nucleotides read TGTGCCAGCAGTCCAGGGGCTAATCAGCCCCAGCATTTT.

The chain is built from TRBV4-1 and TRBJ1-4; D is perhaps TRBD1 (5 bases). CDR1 is MGHRA, CDR2 YSYEKL, per germline. V gave up 1 base and J gave up 7 bases, with 13 bases separating them. The length of the CDR3 is 15 residues. This chain's CDR3 is CASSQVVPGLEKLFF. The CDR3 nucleotides are TGCGCCAGCAGCCAAGTGGTGCCAGGGCTTGAAAAACTGTTTTTT.

CDR3 region: CASSHDSTTEAFF. CDR3 coding DNA: TGCGCCAGCAGCCATGACAGTACAACTGAAGCTTTCTTT. This chain joins TRBV4-1 and TRBJ1-1; tentatively, D is TRBD1 (5 bases). V gave up 3 bases and J gave up 5 bases, with 10 bases separating them. The CDR3 spans 13 residues. Germline values: CDR1 MGHRA, CDR2 YSYEKL.

This clone was recorded once. The chain carries TRBV25-1 and TRBJ2-7; maybe TRBD1 (7 bases). V gave up 4 bases and J gave up 4 bases, with 17 bases separating them. The CDR3 is made up of 15 amino acids. Germline CDR1 is MGHDK and CDR2 is SYGVNS. The CDR3 is CASSGAGQRIYEQYF. CDR3 coding DNA: TGTGCCAGCAGTGGTGCGGGACAGAGGATTTACGAGCAGTACTTC.

The chain combines TRBV7-2 with TRBJ2-1; 15 bases agree with TRBD2. The CDR3 is 18 residues long. J lost 9 bases, V lost 3 bases, and 12 bases had no gene match. Germline loops: CDR1 SGHTA, CDR2 FQGNSA. CDR3 sequence reads: CASSFIQGLAGGLTEQFF. CDR3 nucleotide sequence: TGTGCCAGCAGCTTCATTCAGGGACTAGCGGGGGGATTGACTGAGCAGTTCTTC.

The gene calls are TRBV11-2 and TRBJ2-7; possible D gene TRBD1, 6 bases. V dropped 2 bases and J dropped 2 bases, with 13 bases sitting between them. This CDR3 comprises 15 residues. Germline lookup yields CDR1 SGHAT and CDR2 FQNNGV. CDR3 region: CASSLSPGTTYEQYF. In nucleotides, the CDR3 is TGTGCCAGCAGCTTAAGTCCAGGGACAACCTACGAGCAGTACTTC.

The chain recombines TRBV18 with TRBJ2-2; 7 bases are a match to TRBD2. V was clipped by 3 bases and J by 6 bases; unmatched bases: 7. CDR1 KGHSH and CDR2 LQKENI come from the germline V gene. The CDR3 spans 15 residues. The CDR3 protein is CASSPPPSGAGELFF. In DNA form, the CDR3 reads TGTGCCAGCTCACCCCCCCCAAGCGGGGCCGGGGAGCTGTTTTTT.